A selection of T cell receptor beta chains follows, all from one sample in a study of T cells expressing NK-cell markers. TCRdb processed the 5' RACE reads again and assigns one entry to each CDR3 protein, with no DNA. The listing contains about 260,000 distinct CDR3 sequences. Sample: blood T cells: a sorted CD56 or NKG2C T cell subset, CD4+ or CD8+ T cells, or bulk PBMC T cells (not recorded which). The receptors derive from a man between 18 and 35 years old in good health. Each CDR3 is given with its conserved first and last residue.

TRBJ2-2 | TRBV25-1 | CAIGGDVTGELFF
TRBJ2-2 | TRBV5-4 | CASNGGSISSGNTGELFF
TRBJ2-1 | TRBV7-9 | CASSVGGDPVRNEQFF
TRBJ2-7 | TRBV7-9 | CASSLGWTGVSYEQYF
TRBJ1-3 | TRBV7-2 | CASSLRPARSGNTIYF
TRBJ1-6 | TRBV5-1 | CASSRGTGQDSPLHF
TRBJ2-1 | TRBV5-1 | CASSLQIAGRGNEQFF
TRBJ2-3 | TRBV4-2 | CASSQRTSADTQYF
TRBJ1-2 | TRBV11-1 | CASSTRDIHGYTF
TRBJ2-3 | TRBV7-8 | CASSNGQGTTDTQYF
TRBJ2-7 | TRBV7-8 | CASSLAVIRSGATYEQYF
TRBJ1-1 | TRBV12-3/TRBV12-4 | CASSDVDRGNTEAFF
TRBJ2-7 | TRBV21-1 | CASSPHRGYEQYF
TRBJ1-1 | TRBV4-1 | CASSQIDSDRAFF
TRBJ2-1 | TRBV12-3/TRBV12-4 | CASSAHMEGAPNEQFF
TRBJ1-2 | TRBV12-3/TRBV12-4 | CASSLELAGGSHGYTF
TRBJ2-1 | TRBV18 | CASSPPLGDEQFF
TRBJ2-5 | TRBV12-3/TRBV12-4 | CASSLGQNQETQYF
TRBJ2-1 | TRBV7-6 | CASSLARSWTSGRAGYNEQFF
TRBJ1-1 | TRBV12-3/TRBV12-4 | CASGLGYSTEAFF
TRBJ2-7 | TRBV12-3/TRBV12-4 | CASSLSLAGIYEQYF
TRBJ2-1 | TRBV5-1 | CASSVASGSINEQFF
TRBJ2-2 | TRBV5-1 | CASSKIPGQGSIGELFF
TRBJ2-1 | TRBV20-1 | CSALTGLVSSYNEQFF
TRBJ2-3 | TRBV18 | CASSRTSGGGTDTQYF
TRBJ2-3 | TRBV5-4 | CASSLVGSSYRADTQYF
TRBJ2-3 | TRBV29-1 | CSGGFAGVVGTDTQYF
TRBJ1-1 | TRBV12-3/TRBV12-4 | CATTKGRNTEAFF
TRBJ2-3 | TRBV7-2 | CASSKREWPPDTQYF
TRBJ1-1 | TRBV28 | CASRVGQKAFF
TRBJ2-1 | TRBV5-1 | CASSLAHWQLNNEQFF
TRBJ2-1 | TRBV29-1 | CSVNPGARGNEQFF
TRBJ1-2 | TRBV12-3/TRBV12-4 | CASSFTHGTNYGYTF
TRBJ2-6 | TRBV5-1 | CASSRAGGTGAGANVLTF
TRBJ2-5 | TRBV18 | CASSPPESQGETQYF
TRBJ2-2 | TRBV29-1 | CSVDAHDNTGELFF
TRBJ2-5 | TRBV6-1 | CASSELLAGVETQYF
TRBJ2-1 | TRBV25-1 | CASSSKQTYYNEQFF
TRBJ2-7 | TRBV28 | CASSSYPGTRYEQYF
TRBJ2-3 | TRBV19 | CASIGRGRTGGDTQYF
TRBJ2-3 | TRBV12-3/TRBV12-4 | CASSGDRGTDTQYF
TRBJ1-2 | TRBV6-1 | CASGVGDDYGYTF
TRBJ1-3 | TRBV12-3/TRBV12-4 | CASSHRTTSGNTIYF
TRBJ1-4 | TRBV7-9 | CASMKGINEKLFF
TRBJ2-1 | TRBV28 | CASSLVQGVPHEQFF
TRBJ2-6 | TRBV20-1 | CSARLAGNSGVLTF
TRBJ1-5 | TRBV10-3 | CAISESPGAGGQPQHF
TRBJ1-2 | TRBV29-1 | CSVEPGISGYTF
TRBJ2-4 | TRBV3-1 | CASSQESRGAKNIQYF
TRBJ2-1 | TRBV7-2 | CASSPVAANNEQFF
TRBJ2-1 | TRBV7-8 | CASSLALSVVNEQFF
TRBJ2-7 | TRBV5-6 | CASSFPRTYEQYF
TRBJ2-3 | TRBV12-3/TRBV12-4 | CASSGIRNTDTQYF
TRBJ2-5 | TRBV5-1 | CASSKGTALIQETQYF
TRBJ2-3 | TRBV5-1 | CASSLAKGSSTDTQYF